This T cell receptor (beta chain) was documented in a study of CD8+ T cells in alopecia areata. Study-wide findings and caveats: Whether baseline CD8+ expansion is linked to response remains uncertain, given a single nonresponder.

Following RNA extraction, reverse transcription yielded cDNA that acted as the sequencing template. Here immunoSEQ multiplex PCR was the method, and the copy in TCRdb shows in-frame clones only, minus some. The sample includes some 130,000 clones, nearly 55% of them seen just once. This clone was picked up a small number of times. Antigen unknown. Treatment here: oral pan-JAK inhibitor, 5-10 mg twice daily. Specimens obtained from alopecia areata patients comprised lesional scalp punch biopsies and peripheral blood. CDR3 length: 11 amino acids. CDR1 is SGHNT and CDR2 is YYREEE in the germline V gene (reference sequence). Trimming took off 3 bases at V and 14 bases at J, with 12 bases between the two ends.

The genes are TRBV5-4 and TRBJ2-1; D tentatively fits TRBD1 or TRBD2 (6 bases each). Specimen: CD8+ T cells sorted from blood, collected at week 4, from a patient treated with tofacitinib. The sequence came from a human donor with alopecia areata. As DNA, the CDR3 is TGTGCCAGCAGCTGGGGGGCAGGGGAGTTCTTC. Amino acids: CASSWGAGEFF.